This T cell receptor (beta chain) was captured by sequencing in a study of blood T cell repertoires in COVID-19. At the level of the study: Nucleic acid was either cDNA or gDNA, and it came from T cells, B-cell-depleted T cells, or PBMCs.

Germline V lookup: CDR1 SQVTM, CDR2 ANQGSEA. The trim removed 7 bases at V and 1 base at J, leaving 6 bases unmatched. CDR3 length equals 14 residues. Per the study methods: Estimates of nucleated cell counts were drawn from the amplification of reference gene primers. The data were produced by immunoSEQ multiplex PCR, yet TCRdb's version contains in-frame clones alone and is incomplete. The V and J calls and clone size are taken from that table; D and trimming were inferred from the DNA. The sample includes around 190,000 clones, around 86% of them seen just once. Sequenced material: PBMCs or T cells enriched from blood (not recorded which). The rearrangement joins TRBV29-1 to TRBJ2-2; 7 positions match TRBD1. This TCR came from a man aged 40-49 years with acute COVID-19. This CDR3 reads CSAARDRNTGELFF. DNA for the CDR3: TGCAGCGCCGCCCGGGACAGGAACACCGGGGAGCTGTTTTTT.